The next 3 T cell receptor beta chains were all read from a single sample in a study of shared clonotypes between healthy human individuals. The data were produced by immunoSEQ multiplex PCR, yet TCRdb's version contains in-frame clones alone and is incomplete. The sample includes 1.5 million to 2.5 million clones, approximately 94% of them seen just once. CD45RO negativity and positive selection for CCR7 defined naive CD8 cells, a population that excluded terminally differentiated effector memory CD45RA+ cells. The source material was naive CD8+ T cells sorted from blood. The receptors originated from a man between 18 and 29 years old in good health.

The chain has TRBV18 and TRBJ1-5; 9 bases are shared with TRBD1. Germline CDR1 and CDR2: KGHSH and LQKENI. This CDR3 has 16 residues. V dropped 4 bases and J dropped 0; count of bases not matched to a gene: 4. The CDR3 protein is CASSLDRGISNQPQHF. Written as DNA, the CDR3 is TGTGCCAGCTCACTTGACAGGGGGATTAGCAATCAGCCCCAGCATTTT.

This clone was recorded once. Other DNA sequences in the sample encode the same CDR3. V is TRBV27 and J is TRBJ2-3; D not resolved. The V end lost 5 bases, the J end lost 0 bases, and 6 bases lay between the germline ends. Germline V gene data show CDR1 as MNHEY and CDR2 as SMNVEV (reference sequence). CDR3 length: 13 amino acids. CDR3: CASSRISTDTQYF. As DNA, the CDR3 is TGTGCCAGCAGTAGAATAAGCACAGATACGCAGTATTTT.

The chain couples TRBV10-3 to TRBJ2-7; 10 positions agree with TRBD1. Germline lookup yields CDR1 ENHRY and CDR2 SYGVKD. J was trimmed by 4 bases and V by 10 bases; bases with no gene match: 10. The CDR3 spans 14 residues. The CDR3 loop reads CATLGQGNSYEQYF. The CDR3 bases are TGTGCCACCTTGGGACAGGGGAATTCTTACGAGCAGTACTTC.